This entry is about one T cell receptor beta chain. The antigen remains undetermined. These data are taken from a study of graft-versus-host responses after intestinal transplantation. Study-wide findings and caveats: GvH clones turned up in recipient marrow; some had shown up first in ileum or blood.

Clones were sequenced by immunoSEQ multiplex PCR, and TCRdb holds only the in-frame ones, with some missing. The profile shows approximately 110,000 clones, 85% to 95% of them singletons. Trimming left V 0 bases short and J 6 bases short, with 9 bases between. The CDR3 contains 14 residues. In germline, CDR1 is SGHRS, CDR2 YFSETQ. The sequenced sample was unstimulated CD8+ T cells sorted from spleen or lymph node cells, obtained before transplant. The sequence came from a human donor who was the organ donor for an intestinal transplant. The chain carries TRBV5-1 and TRBJ2-2, with D perhaps TRBD1 or TRBD2 (5 bases each). CDR3 bases: TGCGCCAGCAGCTTGGCCGAGGGACCCGGGGAGCTGTTTTTT. As protein: CASSLAEGPGELFF.